Described below is a single T cell receptor (beta chain) sequence and its context. The clone's antigen remains unknown. Base-call qualities are not available, and no considerably larger clone is one nucleotide away. The cohort consisted of 600 or so healthy bone marrow donors. At the time of sampling, all cohort members were nominally healthy, though unrecorded immune exposures were likely present. The donor tested CMV seropositive, placing the donor among the 289 seropositive members of the cohort. A peripheral blood sample was provided by each donor, and peripheral blood mononuclear cells were used for TCR beta sequencing. Genomic DNA was extracted from the blood cell samples with the Qiagen DNeasy Blood Extraction Kit. From a lookup of the germline V gene, CDR1 and CDR2 are SGHTA and FQGNSA. V lost 1 base and J lost 3 bases; the stretch between them is 10 bases long. The CDR3 holds 15 amino acids from the cysteine to the phenylalanine. The kept DNA is CDR3 alone, 45 bases in frame from the first base.

The library was built by means of the immunoSEQ multiplex PCR assay. The multiplex PCR relied on a mix of 60 forward primers for TCR Vbeta segments and 13 reverse primers for TCR Jbeta segments. A multiplex PCR assay on genomic DNA amplified the CDR3 region of rearranged TCR beta genes. On the Illumina HiSeq System, the amplified TCR beta libraries were sequenced as 87-base-pair reads. As for the authors' bioinformatics: A later analysis tallied approximately 87 million unique TCR beta chains across the 666 repertoires, and approximately 11 million of those chains were shared by two or more donors. Raw reads were error-corrected and collapsed into unique sequences by a nearest-neighbor algorithm in which closely related sequences were merged to remove PCR and sequencing errors. CDR3 sequences were aligned to IMGT reference sequences to assign V, D and J gene segments. Each retained sequence needed at least a six-nucleotide match to both a V gene segment and a J gene segment. Rearrangements were classified as productive when the CDR3 lacked stop codons and remained in frame with V and J, and all other rearrangements were classified as non-productive. CDR3 was defined according to IMGT convention as the region running from the second conserved V-encoded cysteine to the conserved J-encoded phenylalanine. The earlier analysis of roughly 590 of the donors excluded sequences that lacked an unambiguous match to a single V gene segment. In an earlier analysis of around 600 of the donors, V segments were called functional above 56.7% productive rearrangements and were called segregating when the between-donor standard deviation exceeded 5%. To diagnose cytomegalovirus status from the catalog of TCR beta chain sequences, a statistical classification framework was built. V and J gene assignment, in a later analysis, came from comparing TCR nucleotide sequences with IMGT/GENE-DB human TR gene sequences. The TCRdist pipeline was used in a later analysis to assign CDR3 sequences and most-parsimonious VDJ recombination scenarios. A later analysis defined each TCR beta chain by its CDR3 amino acid sequence plus V-gene family, and excluded reads lacking a unique V-gene family. To address suspected cross-contamination and a sequencing artifact, a later analysis removed 450 to 700 highly shared, low-generation-probability nucleotide sequences. A later analysis calculated a clonal expansion index for each public chain from normalized within-repertoire ranks of inferred template counts. In a later analysis, generation probabilities were computed using a VDJ recombination model fitted to out-of-frame rearrangements, and the results were checked against IGoR. In a later analysis, hypergeometric tests were used to score TCR-TCR, TCR-HLA and TCR-CMV co-occurrence, with a repertoire-size bias correction applied to TCR pairs. False discovery rates were estimated in a later analysis by permuting HLA or CMV assignments 20 times. In a later analysis, co-occurring TCRs were grouped using DBSCAN, with TCRdist sequence similarity added in when clustering inside HLA-allele-positive subsets. For co-occurrence clustering, repertoires with fewer than 30,000 or more than 120,000 public chains were excluded, along with a handful of repertoires with anomalous nucleotide sharing. As stored in TCRdb, this immuneACCESS dataset retains in-frame rearrangements with V and J assigned. A fraction of the clones does not appear; measured against another copy, unresolved V genes explain less than half of the discrepancy, and the remainder lacks a known reason. The V and J calls and clone size come from that table; D and trimming were worked out from the DNA. This sample holds 80,000 or so clones; about 68% were observed only once. The ten largest clones take up 6.9% of the sample.

This sample stems from a study of cytomegalovirus exposure and HLA in healthy donors (dated by TCRdb to 2015 to 2018). About the investigation overall: An earlier analysis of approximately 590 of the donors reported more than 250 Gb of sequence data and approximately 110 million unique TCR beta sequences from approximately 180 million T cells. An early release covering 550 to 650 HLA-typed donors comprised 300 to 350 gigabases of sequencing data and around 80 million unique TCR sequences. Among the roughly 390 genotyped donors, around 81% belonged to the genetic ancestry cluster associated with self-reported Caucasian donors. The study aimed to test whether cataloging public T cell receptors could reveal signatures of past pathogen exposure. The T cell repertoires of some 670 subjects were profiled by immunosequencing and related to cytomegalovirus serostatus. A separate validation cohort of 100 to 150 different subjects was used in addition to the roughly 700-subject first cohort. The study combined high-throughput TCR immunosequencing, statistical association of individual TCRs with disease status, and machine learning to predict cytomegalovirus infection status. In a later analysis, previously published TCR beta repertoires from hundreds of donors were re-analyzed and high-resolution HLA genotyping was added so that TCR occurrence patterns could be studied. The later analysis used no new phenotypic data to find candidate immune exposures, relying instead on TCR beta sequences and their occurrence across donors. To decide whether each TCR beta V gene segment behaved as functional or pseudogenic, an earlier analysis of 587 of the donors relied on high-throughput TCR beta sequencing. Donor age, sex, ethnicity and CMV serostatus were compiled together with the repertoire data. A later genetic analysis took genome-wide SNP genotypes for about three fifths of the 666 donors and used that subset as a discovery cohort. All discovery cohort repertoires had been generated on a single sequencing platform. HLA typing covered class I and class II loci at four-digit resolution. Typing coverage varied by locus: roughly 620-640 donors for A, B, C, DRB1 and DQB1; approximately 520 for DQA1; around 610 for DPA1; fewer than 480 for DPB1. About five DR-DQ haplotypes were treated as single units for association and clustering because of strong linkage in the cohort. Across 300 to 500 genotyped donors of the cohort, an average of about 240,000 unique TCR beta nucleotide sequences per donor were sequenced, and approximately 17% of those sequences were non-productive. The paper as a whole reports these results and caveats: A further reported finding was that TCR beta sequences accurately predicted the HLA-A and HLA-B alleles for most subjects in the first cohort. In a later analysis, over 15,000 TCR beta sequences were associated with specific HLA alleles at a false discovery rate of 0.05. A total of 164 TCR beta chains were listed by the study as associated with cytomegalovirus. In a later analysis, the rate of TCR association differed among HLA loci, with DRB1 alleles having the most associated TCRs and HLA-C alleles having the fewest. About 17 rarely observed V segments, including chromosome 9 orphons, were excluded from the earlier analysis of approximately 600 of the donors because counts were too low. Because HLA typing was unavailable for some donors at each locus, only the typed subset was used in association tests. An earlier analysis of approximately 500 of the donors showed that most TCR beta V segments appeared in productive rearrangements either about 87% or about 30% of the time, which broadly matched IMGT annotations. Because the 87-base-pair reads could not distinguish some IMGT-functional V segments, including TRBV6-2 and TRBV6-3, those segments were excluded. A cluster of highly shared sequence variants was judged likely to represent a technical artifact of the sequencing pipeline. Immune exposure information for the cohort was limited to CMV serostatus. According to a later genetic analysis, donors in an Asian-associated ancestry cluster had fewer N-insertions in productive TCRs than the approximately 670-donor mean. While some public TCRs were present in many individuals, most TCR sequences turned up only very rarely across donors. The authors suggested that the approach could potentially be generalized to other disease states and immunological phenotypes. In a later analysis, most CMV-associated TCR beta chains were found to appear HLA-restricted, with HLA associations seemingly driven largely by CMV exposure. Correlated functional status among segregating V segments might be attributable to linkage disequilibrium, but an unknown experimental factor could not be ruled out. Several of the top co-occurrence clusters appeared to be linked to parvovirus B19, influenza, CMV and Epstein-Barr virus, according to a later analysis. The cohort was sequenced for TCR beta chains only, and without alpha or paired-chain data the features that could be detected were limited. Cytomegalovirus status was reported to be diagnosed by the classifier with high specificity and sensitivity in both the original and validation cohorts. Compared with equally common non-associated chains, HLA-associated TCR beta chains in a later analysis were more clonally expanded and had lower generation probabilities. V-gene and J-gene trimming of TCR beta chains was associated with a missense DCLRE1C variant in a later genetic analysis, and the association was replicated in an independent cohort. In vitro tests confirmed that a few of the cytomegalovirus-associated TCR beta chains recognize cytomegalovirus antigens. When HLA alleles, especially DR and DQ, strongly co-occurred, TCR associations were difficult to assign to individual alleles. Sequencing depth was assumed to be roughly uniform across donors in the presence/absence analyses, though that assumption may not hold.

In this chain, TRBV7-2 is recombined with TRBJ1-5, with no reliable assignment of the D segment. The sequenced sample consisted of PBMCs. This TCR was recovered from a woman aged 50 to 65 in good health and CMV-seropositive. Here the CDR3 is given as CASSLVGQNNQPQHF. The sequenced DNA: TGTGCCAGCAGCTTAGTTGGGCAGAACAATCAGCCCCAGCATTTT. The full variable domain, with segments outside the CDR3 supplied by the reference TRBV7-2 and TRBJ1-5 proteins, appears as GAGVSQSPSNKVTEKGKDVELRCDPISGHTALYWYRQSLGQGLEFLIYFQGNSAPDKSGLPSDRFSAERTGGSVSTLTIQRTQQEDSAVYLCASSLVGQNNQPQHFGDGTRLSIL.